This TCR beta chain was obtained from a study of neurological immune-mediated disorders. Study-wide findings and caveats: TCR clonal expansion peaked in HTLV-1-associated myelopathy patients and was lowest in multiple sclerosis patients. Across subjects, expanded clones had no CDR3 amino acid sequences in common, pointing to private repertoires in all groups.

The unsorted libraries were produced from 2 million PBMCs held at -80 C. This clonotype showed up many times. Its antigen is not known. TCRdb re-called the 5' RACE reads with MiXCR, one entry per CDR3 protein. The sample has under 85,000 distinct CDR3 sequences; less than 15% are singletons. From germline, CDR1 is SGHRS and CDR2 YFSETQ. The CDR3 covers 14 residues. J lost 8 bases, V lost 4 bases, and 7 bases had no gene match. The sequencing input was PBMCs. The rearrangement uses TRBV5-1 and TRBJ1-2, with TRBD1 identical over 11 bases. This sequence originates from a woman in her 50s in good health. The CDR3 here is CASSPDRGLGGYTF. The CDR3 region has the DNA TGCGCCAGCAGCCCGGACAGGGGGCTAGGCGGCTACACCTTC.